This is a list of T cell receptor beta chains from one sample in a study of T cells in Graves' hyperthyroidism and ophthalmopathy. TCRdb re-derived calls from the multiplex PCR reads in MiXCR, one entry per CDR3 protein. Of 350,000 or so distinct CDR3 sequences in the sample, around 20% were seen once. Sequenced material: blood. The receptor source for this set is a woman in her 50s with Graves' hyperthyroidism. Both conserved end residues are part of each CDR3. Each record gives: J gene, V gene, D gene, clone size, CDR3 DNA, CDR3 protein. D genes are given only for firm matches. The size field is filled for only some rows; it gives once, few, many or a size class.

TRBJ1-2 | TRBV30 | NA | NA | TGTGCCTGGAGTGTAGGGGCGGGGAACTATGGCTACACCTTC | CAWSVGAGNYGYTF
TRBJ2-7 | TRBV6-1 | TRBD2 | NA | TGTGCCAGCACCGGACTAGCGGGAAACTACGAGCAGTACTTC | CASTGLAGNYEQYF
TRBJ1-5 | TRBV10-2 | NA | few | TGCGCCAGCAGTGAGTCCTGGCAGCCCCAGCATTTT | CASSESWQPQHF
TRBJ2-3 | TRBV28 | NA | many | TGTGCCAGCAGTCCAACGTATCTCACAGATACGCAGTATTTT | CASSPTYLTDTQYF
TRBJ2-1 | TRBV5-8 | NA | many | TGTGCCAGCAGCTTGACTAGCAATGAGCAGTTCTTC | CASSLTSNEQFF
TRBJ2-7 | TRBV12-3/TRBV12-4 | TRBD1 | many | TGTGCCAGCAGTTTAGGGACAGGGGCATACGAGCAGTACTTC | CASSLGTGAYEQYF
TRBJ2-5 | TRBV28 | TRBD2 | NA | TGTGCCAGCAGTACTAGACTAGCGGGAGAAGAGATGGGGATCGAAGAGACCCAGTACTTC | CASSTRLAGEEMGIEETQYF
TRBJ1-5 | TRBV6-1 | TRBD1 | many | TGTGCCAGCAGTGTCCGGACAGGGGAAAATCAGCCCCAGCATTTT | CASSVRTGENQPQHF
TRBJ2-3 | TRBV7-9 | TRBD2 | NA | TGTGCCAGCAGCTTAGCCCGGGGGGTACCTAGCACAGATACGCAGTATTTT | CASSLARGVPSTDTQYF
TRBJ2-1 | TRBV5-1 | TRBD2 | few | TGCGCCAGCAGCTCCGGCGGGCTAGCGGCGTACAATGAGCAGTTCTTC | CASSSGGLAAYNEQFF
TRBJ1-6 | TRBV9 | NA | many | TGTGCCAGCAGCAAAGGGGCAAGCAAAATCCCCTTCCCCCTCCACTTT | CASSKGASKIPFPLHF
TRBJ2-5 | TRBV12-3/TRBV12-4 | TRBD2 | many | TGTGCCAGCAGTTTACCCGGACTAGCGGGGGGGCTGGAGACCCAGTACTTC | CASSLPGLAGGLETQYF
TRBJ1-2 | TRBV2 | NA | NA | TGTGCCAGCAGTGAACCCGCAACTAACTATGGCTACACCTTC | CASSEPATNYGYTF
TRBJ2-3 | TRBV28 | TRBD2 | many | TGTGCCAGCAGTTCATCCGGGAGGGGGGTCACAGATACGCAGTATTTT | CASSSSGRGVTDTQYF
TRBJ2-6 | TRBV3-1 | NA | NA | TGTGCCAGCAGCCGGGGACTTTCCTCTGGGGCCAACGTCCTGACTTTC | CASSRGLSSGANVLTF
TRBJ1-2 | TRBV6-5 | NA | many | TGTGCCAGCAGTTACTCGAGGCAGTCTGGCTACACCTTC | CASSYSRQSGYTF
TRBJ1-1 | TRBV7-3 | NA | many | TGTGCCAGCAGCTCGACGGGACATTCGAACACTGAAGCTTTCTTT | CASSSTGHSNTEAFF
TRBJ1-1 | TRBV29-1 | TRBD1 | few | TGCAGCGTTCTGGACAGGCAGCAGGGGGGTGCTTTCTTT | CSVLDRQQGGAFF
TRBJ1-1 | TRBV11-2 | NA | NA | TGTGCCAGCAGCTTAGAAGGGCCCGGAACTGAAGCTTTCTTT | CASSLEGPGTEAFF
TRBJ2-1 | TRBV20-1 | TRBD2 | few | TGCAGTGCTAGTTCTAGCGGGAGGGTGAATGAGCAGTTCTTC | CSASSSGRVNEQFF
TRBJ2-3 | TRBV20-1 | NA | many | TGCAGTGCTAGTAGTCCCGCTGATACGCAGTATTTT | CSASSPADTQYF
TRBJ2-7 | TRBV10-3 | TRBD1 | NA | TGTGCCATCAGTGATGGAGACAGGGGGTACGAGCAGTACTTC | CAISDGDRGYEQYF
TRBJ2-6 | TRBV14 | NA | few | TGTGCCAGCAGCCAACTCGGAATCTCTGGGGCCAACGTCCTGACTTTC | CASSQLGISGANVLTF
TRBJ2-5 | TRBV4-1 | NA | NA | TGCGCCAGCAGCCAATTTATAGGGCGAGAGACCCAGTACTTC | CASSQFIGRETQYF
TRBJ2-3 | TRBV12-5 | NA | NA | TGTGCTAGTGGGCTCCCCCCAGATACGCAGTATTTT | CASGLPPDTQYF
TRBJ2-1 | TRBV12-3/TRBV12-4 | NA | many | TGTGCCAGCAGTTCCCCCCCTCGAGGCACCATAACCAATGAGCAGTTCTTC | CASSSPPRGTITNEQFF
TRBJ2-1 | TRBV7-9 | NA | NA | TGTGCCAGCAGCTTAGTCCGGGAGTTAAACTGGTTCTTC | CASSLVRELNWFF
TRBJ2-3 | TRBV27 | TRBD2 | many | TGTGCCAGCAGTTTATACCCGCCCGGGACTAGCGGGACCCGGCTTACGCAGTATTTT | CASSLYPPGTSGTRLTQYF
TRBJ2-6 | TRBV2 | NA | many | TGTGCCAGCAGTGATGGCCTCTCTGGGGCCAACGTCCTGACTTTC | CASSDGLSGANVLTF
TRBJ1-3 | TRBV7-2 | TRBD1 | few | TGTGCCAGCAGCTCCAACCGCGGGACAGCCTTGAGCTCTGGAAACACCATATATTTT | CASSSNRGTALSSGNTIYF
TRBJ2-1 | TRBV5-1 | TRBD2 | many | TGCGCCAGCAGCACCTCGCTAGCGGTCTCCTACAATGAGCAGTTCTTC | CASSTSLAVSYNEQFF
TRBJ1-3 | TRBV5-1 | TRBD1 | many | TGCGCCAGCAGCTTGGGGACAGGGGTAATAGACACCATATATTTT | CASSLGTGVIDTIYF
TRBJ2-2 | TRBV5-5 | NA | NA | TGTGCCAGCAGCTTGGAAATGGACCTGACCGGGGAGCTGTTTTTT | CASSLEMDLTGELFF
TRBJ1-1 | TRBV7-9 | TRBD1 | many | TGTGCCAGCAGCTTACGGGACAGCCTAAACACTGAAGCTTTCTTT | CASSLRDSLNTEAFF
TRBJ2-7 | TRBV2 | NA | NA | TGTGCCAGCAGTGAATACCACGAGCAGTACTTC | CASSEYHEQYF
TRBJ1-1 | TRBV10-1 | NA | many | TGCGCCAGCAGTGAATCCTTACAAGGCACTGAAGCTTTCTTT | CASSESLQGTEAFF
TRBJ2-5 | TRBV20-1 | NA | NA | TGCAGTGCTAGAGTGGAGCTTTGGGCGGGCCTGGGGGAGACCCAGTACTTC | CSARVELWAGLGETQYF
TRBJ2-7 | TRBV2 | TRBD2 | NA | TGTGCCTTTACGGGGCGGGAGGCCCCCTACGAGCAGTACTTC | CAFTGREAPYEQYF
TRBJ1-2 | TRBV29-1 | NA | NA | TGCAGCGTTGAAGATCTGGACAGCGAAGGCTACACCTTC | CSVEDLDSEGYTF
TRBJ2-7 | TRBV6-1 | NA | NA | TGTGCCAGCAGTGTTTCAGGGCTGAACGAGCAGTACTTC | CASSVSGLNEQYF
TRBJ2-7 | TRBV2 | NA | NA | TGTGCCAGCAGTGGCCCGACCGAGGGAATAGGGCAGTACTTC | CASSGPTEGIGQYF
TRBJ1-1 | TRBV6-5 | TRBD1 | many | TGTGCCAGCAGTTACGTTGTTCAGGGGGGTTACACTGAAGCTTTCTTT | CASSYVVQGGYTEAFF
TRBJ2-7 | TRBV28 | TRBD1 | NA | TGTGCCAGCAGCCGCGGACAGGCTCCAGACGAGCAGTACTTC | CASSRGQAPDEQYF
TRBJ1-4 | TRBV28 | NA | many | TGTGCCAGCAGTTTATCGACAGCGAGGGGTGAAAAACTGTTTTTT | CASSLSTARGEKLFF
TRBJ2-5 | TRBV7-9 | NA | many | TGTGCCAGCAGCTTATCCAGCGGAGAGACCCAGTACTTC | CASSLSSGETQYF
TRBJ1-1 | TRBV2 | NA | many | TGTGCCAGCAGTGAAGCCGGAGGGAGGGGGAACACTGAAGCTTTCTTT | CASSEAGGRGNTEAFF
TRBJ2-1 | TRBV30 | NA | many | TGTGCCTCCGGGGCAGGGACCTCCTACAATGAGCAGTTCTTC | CASGAGTSYNEQFF
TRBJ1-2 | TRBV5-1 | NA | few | TGCGCCAGCAGCTTATCACAGGCGCTCTATGGCTACACCTTC | CASSLSQALYGYTF